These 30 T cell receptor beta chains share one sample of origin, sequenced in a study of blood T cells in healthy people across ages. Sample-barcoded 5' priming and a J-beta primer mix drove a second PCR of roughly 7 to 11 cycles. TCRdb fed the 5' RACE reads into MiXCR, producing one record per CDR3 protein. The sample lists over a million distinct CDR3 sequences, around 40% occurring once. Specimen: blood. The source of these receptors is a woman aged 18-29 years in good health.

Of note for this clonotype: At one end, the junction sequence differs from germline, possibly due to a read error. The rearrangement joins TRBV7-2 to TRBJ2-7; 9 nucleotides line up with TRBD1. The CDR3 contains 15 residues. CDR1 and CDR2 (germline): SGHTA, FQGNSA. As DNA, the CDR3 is TGTGCCAGCAGTTTAGGGGGGACAGGGAGGAGCGAGCAGTACTTC. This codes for CASSLGGTGRSEQYF.

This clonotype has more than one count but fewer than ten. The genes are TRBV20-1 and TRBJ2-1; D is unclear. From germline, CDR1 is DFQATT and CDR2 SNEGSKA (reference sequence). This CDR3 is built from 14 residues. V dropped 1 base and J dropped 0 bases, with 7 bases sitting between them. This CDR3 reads CSARGKSSYNEQFF. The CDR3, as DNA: TGCAGTGCTAGAGGCAAGAGCTCCTACAATGAGCAGTTCTTC.

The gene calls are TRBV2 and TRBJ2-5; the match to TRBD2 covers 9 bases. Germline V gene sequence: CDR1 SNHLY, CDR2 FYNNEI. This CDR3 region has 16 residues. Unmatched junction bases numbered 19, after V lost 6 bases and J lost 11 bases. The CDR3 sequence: CASRTRLSGSSNEQYF. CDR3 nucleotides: TGTGCCAGCAGAACACGTCTTAGCGGGAGTTCCAATGAGCAGTACTTC.

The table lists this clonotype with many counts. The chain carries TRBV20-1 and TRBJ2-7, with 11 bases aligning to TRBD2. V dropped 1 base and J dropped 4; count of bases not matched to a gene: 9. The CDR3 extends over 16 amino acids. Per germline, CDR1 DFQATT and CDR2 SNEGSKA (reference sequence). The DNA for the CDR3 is TGCAGTGCTAGAGGCCAACTAGCGGGAGTCCTTTACGAGCAGTACTTC. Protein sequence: CSARGQLAGVLYEQYF.

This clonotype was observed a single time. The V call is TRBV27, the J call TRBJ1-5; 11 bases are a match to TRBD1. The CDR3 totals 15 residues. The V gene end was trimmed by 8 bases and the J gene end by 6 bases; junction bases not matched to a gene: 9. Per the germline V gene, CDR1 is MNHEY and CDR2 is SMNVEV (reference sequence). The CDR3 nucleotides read TGTGCCAGCGGGTCTTTGGACAGGGGGCTTCAGCCCCAGCATTTT. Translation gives CASGSLDRGLQPQHF.

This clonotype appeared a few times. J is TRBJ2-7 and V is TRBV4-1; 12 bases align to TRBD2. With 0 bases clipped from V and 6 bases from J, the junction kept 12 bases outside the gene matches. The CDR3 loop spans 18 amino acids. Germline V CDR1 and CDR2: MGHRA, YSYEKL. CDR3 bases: TGCGCCAGCAGCCAAGATCCCCGCCTAGCGGGAGGGCGGAGCGAGCAGTACTTC. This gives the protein CASSQDPRLAGGRSEQYF.

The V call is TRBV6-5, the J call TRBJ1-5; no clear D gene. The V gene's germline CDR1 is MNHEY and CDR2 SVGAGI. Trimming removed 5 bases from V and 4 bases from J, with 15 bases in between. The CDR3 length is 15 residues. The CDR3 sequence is CASSLDRSYNQPQHF. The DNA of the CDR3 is TGTGCCAGCAGTCTAGACCGCAGCTATAATCAGCCCCAGCATTTT.

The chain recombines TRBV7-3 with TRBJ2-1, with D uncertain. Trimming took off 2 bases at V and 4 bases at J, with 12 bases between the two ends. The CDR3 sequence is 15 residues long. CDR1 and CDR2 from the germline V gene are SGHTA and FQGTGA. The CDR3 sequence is CASSLSSFGYNEQFF. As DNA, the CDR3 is TGTGCCAGCAGCTTATCTTCTTTTGGGTACAATGAGCAGTTCTTC.

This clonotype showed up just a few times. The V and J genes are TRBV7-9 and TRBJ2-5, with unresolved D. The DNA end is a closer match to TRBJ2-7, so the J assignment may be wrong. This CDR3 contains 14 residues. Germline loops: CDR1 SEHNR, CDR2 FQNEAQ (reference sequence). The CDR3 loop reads CASSLERHQYEQYF. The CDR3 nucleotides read TGTGCCAGCAGCCTAGAGAGACACCAATACGAGCAGTACTTC.

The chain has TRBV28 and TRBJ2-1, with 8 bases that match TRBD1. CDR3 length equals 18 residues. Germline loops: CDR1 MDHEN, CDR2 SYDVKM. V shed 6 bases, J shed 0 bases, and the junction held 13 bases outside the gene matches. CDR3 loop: CASSQDRELLRSYNEQFF. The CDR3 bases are TGTGCCAGCAGCCAGGACAGGGAGCTCCTTCGCTCCTACAATGAGCAGTTCTTC.

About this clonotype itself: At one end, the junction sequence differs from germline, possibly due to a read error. The chain's CDR3 is CASSYEAGRVSTDTQYF. The CDR3 DNA follows: TGTGCTAGCAGTTACGAGGCGGGCAGGGTTAGCACAGATACGCAGTATTTT. The rearrangement joins TRBV7-7 to TRBJ2-3; either TRBD1 or TRBD2 may fit D (5 bases each). The CDR3 contains 17 residues. Germline V gene data show CDR1 as SSHAT and CDR2 as FNYEAQ (reference sequence).

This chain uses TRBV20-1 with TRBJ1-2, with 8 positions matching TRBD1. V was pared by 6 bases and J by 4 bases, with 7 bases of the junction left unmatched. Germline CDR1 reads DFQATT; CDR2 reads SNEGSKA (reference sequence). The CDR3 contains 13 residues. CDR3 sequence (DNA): TGCAGTGCGAGGACAGGGAAGTCCTATGGCTACACCTTC. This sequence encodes CSARTGKSYGYTF.

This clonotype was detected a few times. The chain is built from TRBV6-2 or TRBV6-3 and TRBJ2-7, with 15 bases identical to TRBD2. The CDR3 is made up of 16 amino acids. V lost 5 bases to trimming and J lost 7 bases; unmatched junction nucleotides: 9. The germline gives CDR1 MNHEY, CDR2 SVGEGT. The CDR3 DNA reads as TGTGCCAGCAGTCGGACTAGCGGGGGGGCATGGAATGAGCAGTACTTC. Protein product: CASSRTSGGAWNEQYF.

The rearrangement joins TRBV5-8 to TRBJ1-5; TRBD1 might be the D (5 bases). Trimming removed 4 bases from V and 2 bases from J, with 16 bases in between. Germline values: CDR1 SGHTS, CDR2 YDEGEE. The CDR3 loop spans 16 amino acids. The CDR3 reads CASSLTGLRGNQPQHF. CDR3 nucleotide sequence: TGTGCCAGCAGCCTGACGGGACTGAGGGGCAATCAGCCCCAGCATTTT.

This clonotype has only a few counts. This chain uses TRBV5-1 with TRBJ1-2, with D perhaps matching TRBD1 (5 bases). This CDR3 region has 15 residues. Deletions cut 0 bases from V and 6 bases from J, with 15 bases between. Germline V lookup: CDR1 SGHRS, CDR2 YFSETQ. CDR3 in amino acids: CASSLDLGEEDGYTF. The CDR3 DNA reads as TGCGCCAGCAGCTTGGATCTGGGGGAAGAGGATGGCTACACCTTC.

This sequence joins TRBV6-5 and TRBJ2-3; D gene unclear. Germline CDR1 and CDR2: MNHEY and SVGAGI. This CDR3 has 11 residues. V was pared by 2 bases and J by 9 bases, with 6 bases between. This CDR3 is CASSYLRTQYF. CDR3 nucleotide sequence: TGTGCCAGCAGTTACCTACGAACGCAGTATTTT.

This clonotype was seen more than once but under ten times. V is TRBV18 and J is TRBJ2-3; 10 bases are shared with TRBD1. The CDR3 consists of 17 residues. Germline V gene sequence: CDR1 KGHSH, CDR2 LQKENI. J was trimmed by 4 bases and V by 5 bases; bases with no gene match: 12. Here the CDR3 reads CASSSLRTGGSADTQYF. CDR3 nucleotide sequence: TGTGCCAGCTCATCGCTCAGGACAGGGGGTAGCGCAGATACGCAGTATTTT.

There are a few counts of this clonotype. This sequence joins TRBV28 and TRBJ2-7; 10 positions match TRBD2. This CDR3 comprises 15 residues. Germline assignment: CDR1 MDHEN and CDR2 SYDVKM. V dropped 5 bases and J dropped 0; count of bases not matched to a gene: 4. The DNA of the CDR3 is TGTGCCAGCAGTCGACCTAGCGGGGGCTCCTACGAGCAGTACTTC. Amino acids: CASSRPSGGSYEQYF.

The CDR3: CASSQATDHNEQFF. The CDR3 nucleotides read TGCGCCAGCAGCCAAGCGACGGACCACAATGAGCAGTTCTTC. The chain employs TRBV4-1 and TRBJ2-1; D remains ambiguous. Germline V gene lookup returns CDR1 MGHRA and CDR2 YSYEKL. Trimming cost V 1 base and J 5 bases, with 9 bases left between them. The CDR3 length is 14 residues.

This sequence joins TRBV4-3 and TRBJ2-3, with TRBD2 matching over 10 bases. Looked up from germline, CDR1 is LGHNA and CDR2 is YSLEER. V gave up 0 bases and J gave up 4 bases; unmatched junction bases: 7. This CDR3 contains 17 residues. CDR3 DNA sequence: TGCGCCAGCAGCCAAGACATCCTAGCGGGGGTGTCAGATACGCAGTATTTT. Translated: CASSQDILAGVSDTQYF.

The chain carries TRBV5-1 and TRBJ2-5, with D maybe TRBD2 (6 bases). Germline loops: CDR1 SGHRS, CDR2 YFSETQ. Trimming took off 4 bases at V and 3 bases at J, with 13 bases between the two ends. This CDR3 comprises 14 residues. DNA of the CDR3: TGCGCCAGCAGCAACGGAGGGTCTGAAGAGACCCAGTACTTC. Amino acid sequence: CASSNGGSEETQYF.

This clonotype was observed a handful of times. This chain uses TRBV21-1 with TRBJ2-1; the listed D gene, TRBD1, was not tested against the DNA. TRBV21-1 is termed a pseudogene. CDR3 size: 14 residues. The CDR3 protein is CASSKAATGYEQFF. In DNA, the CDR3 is TGTGCCAGCAGCAAAGCTGCGACAGGGTATGAGCAGTTCTTC.

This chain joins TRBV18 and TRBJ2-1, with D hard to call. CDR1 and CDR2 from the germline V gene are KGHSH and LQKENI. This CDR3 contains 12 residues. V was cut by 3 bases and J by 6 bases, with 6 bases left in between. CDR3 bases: TGTGCCAGCTCACCGATTCTCAATGAGCAGTTCTTC. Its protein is CASSPILNEQFF.

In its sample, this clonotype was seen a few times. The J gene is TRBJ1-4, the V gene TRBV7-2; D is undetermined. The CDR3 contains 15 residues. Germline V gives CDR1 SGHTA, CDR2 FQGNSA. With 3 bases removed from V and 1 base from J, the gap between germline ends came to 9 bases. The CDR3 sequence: CASSFAALTNEKLFF. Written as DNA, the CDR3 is TGTGCCAGCAGCTTTGCCGCACTAACTAATGAAAAACTGTTTTTT.

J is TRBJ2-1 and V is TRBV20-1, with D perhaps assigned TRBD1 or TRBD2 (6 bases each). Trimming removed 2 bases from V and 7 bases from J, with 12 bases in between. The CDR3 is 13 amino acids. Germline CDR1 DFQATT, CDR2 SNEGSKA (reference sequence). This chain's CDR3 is CSARPTGANEQFF. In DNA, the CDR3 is TGCAGTGCTAGACCGACGGGGGCTAATGAGCAGTTCTTC.

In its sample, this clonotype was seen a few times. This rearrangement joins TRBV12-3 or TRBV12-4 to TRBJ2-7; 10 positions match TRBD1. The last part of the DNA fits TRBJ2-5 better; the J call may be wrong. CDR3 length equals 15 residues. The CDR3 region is CASSLALGQGVTQYF. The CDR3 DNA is TGTGCCAGCAGTTTAGCGCTCGGACAGGGGGTGACCCAGTACTTC.

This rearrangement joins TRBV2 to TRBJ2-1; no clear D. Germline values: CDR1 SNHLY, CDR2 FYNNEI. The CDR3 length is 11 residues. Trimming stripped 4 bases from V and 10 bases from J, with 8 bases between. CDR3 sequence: CASSVGEEQFF. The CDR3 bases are TGTGCCAGCAGTGTTGGGGAAGAGCAGTTCTTC.

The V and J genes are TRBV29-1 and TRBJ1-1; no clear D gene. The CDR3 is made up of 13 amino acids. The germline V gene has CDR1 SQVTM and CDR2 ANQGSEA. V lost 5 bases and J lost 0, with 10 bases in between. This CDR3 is CSVKRRLNTEAFF. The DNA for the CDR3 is TGCAGCGTTAAACGCCGGCTGAACACTGAAGCTTTCTTT.

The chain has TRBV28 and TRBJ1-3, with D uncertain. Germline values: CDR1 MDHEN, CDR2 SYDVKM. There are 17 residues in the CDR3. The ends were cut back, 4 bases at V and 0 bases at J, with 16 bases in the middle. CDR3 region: CASSSPSSSSSGNTIYF. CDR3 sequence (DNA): TGTGCCAGCAGTTCTCCTTCGAGCTCGAGCTCTGGAAACACCATATATTTT.

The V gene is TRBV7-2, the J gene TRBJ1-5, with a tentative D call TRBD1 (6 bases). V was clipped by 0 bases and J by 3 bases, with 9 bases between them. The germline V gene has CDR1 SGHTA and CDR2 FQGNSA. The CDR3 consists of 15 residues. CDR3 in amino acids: CASSLAGAINQPQHF. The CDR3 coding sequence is TGTGCCAGCAGCTTAGCGGGGGCAATCAATCAGCCCCAGCATTTT.